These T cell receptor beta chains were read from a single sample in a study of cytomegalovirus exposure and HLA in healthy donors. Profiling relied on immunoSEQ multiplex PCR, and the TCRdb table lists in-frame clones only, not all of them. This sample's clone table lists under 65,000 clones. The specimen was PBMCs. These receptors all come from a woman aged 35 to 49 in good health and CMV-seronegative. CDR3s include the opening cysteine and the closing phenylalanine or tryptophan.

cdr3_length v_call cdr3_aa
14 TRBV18 CASSPGTGGIEQYF
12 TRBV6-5 CASSGQYNEQFF
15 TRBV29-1 CSVGGETGVNTEAFF
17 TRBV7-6 CASSSLPGQARGQPQHF
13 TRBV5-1 CASSPDGEGEQYF
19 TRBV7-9 CASSLRGSGISRLGDEQFF
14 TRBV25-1 CASSTTGTNQPQHF
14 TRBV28 CASQTSGSSYEQYF
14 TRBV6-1 CATGTSGAYNEQFF
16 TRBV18 CASSPTLGTENEKLFF
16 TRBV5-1 CASSFGTGRTGNTIYF
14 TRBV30 CAWSRGRTGYGYTF
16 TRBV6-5 CASSYATPRLDYEQYF
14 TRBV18 CASSRGTGGHEQYF
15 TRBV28 CASSLATDTNYGYTF
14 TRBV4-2 CASSHGGSSYEQYF
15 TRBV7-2 CASSHGLAGAYTQYF
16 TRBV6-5 CASSYSGHQGNSPLHF
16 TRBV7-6 CASSLKPGQGAREQYF
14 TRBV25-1 CASSDTTGAYEQYF
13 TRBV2 CASGGQGEGEQYF
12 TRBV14 CASSQSSYEQYF
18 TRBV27 CASSSYRTIWGLDTEAFF
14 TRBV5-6 CASSGYRAHYGYTF
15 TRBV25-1 CASSEAVAHQETQYF
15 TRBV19 CASSPSASSYNEQFF
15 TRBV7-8 CASSFRWGGAYEQYF
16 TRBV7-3 CASSSTLRGTTGELFF
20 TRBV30 CAWSVQIVRGPTATNEKLFF
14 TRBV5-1 CASSLGRGDNGYTF
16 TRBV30 CAWIGRNPGGDTEAFF
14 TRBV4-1 CASSQEGTNTEAFF
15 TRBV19 CASSIDAGGEETQYF
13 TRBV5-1 CASRRDDNEKLFF
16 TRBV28 CASSSHGDRINSPLHF
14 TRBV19 CASSMTSLAAEQFF
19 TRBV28 CASSSSEGGIPYSNQPQHF
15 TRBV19 CASRTTGAGNQPQHF
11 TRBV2 CAGGQQYEQYF
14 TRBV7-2 CASSWGVTAYEQYF
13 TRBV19 CASSILTGSKDFF
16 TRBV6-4 CASSDSGGVGRDTQYF
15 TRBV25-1 CASTSALGDTGELFF
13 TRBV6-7 CASNARVIYEQYF
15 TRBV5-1 CASSLLAGVSYEQYF
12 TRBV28 CASATWGGEQYF
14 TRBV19 CASSPRGESGEQFF
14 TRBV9 CASSAGSYTYEQYF
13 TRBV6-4 CASSPTPLDEQFF
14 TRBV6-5 CASSPGDGPYEQYF
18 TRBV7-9 CASSLGQGIPSGANVLTF
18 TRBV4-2 CASSLSIGQGYSNQPQHF
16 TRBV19 CASSFAQQLANQPQHF
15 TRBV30 CAWSTGGGYNSPLHF
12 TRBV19 CASYRTAVKLFF